This T cell receptor beta chain was sequenced for a study of T-cell reconstitution after alpha-beta-depleted transplantation in children. This clonotype was seen many times. TCRbeta library construction was performed incorporating unique molecular identifiers. TCRdb reprocessed the PCR reads with MiXCR, giving one entry per CDR3 protein. The repertoire includes 200,000 to 300,000 distinct CDR3 sequences, 9.5% to 15% of them detected once, and 2% to 3% sits in the top ten. V gave up 0 bases and J gave up 3 bases, with 16 bases separating them. The V gene's germline CDR1 is SGDLS and CDR2 YYNGEE. The CDR3 length is 16 residues.

The origin of this receptor is a human donor who donated a stem cell graft to a child with acute lymphoblastic leukemia. Sequences were derived from PBMCs from the stem cell graft donor, sampled from the stem cell graft. J is TRBJ2-7 and V is TRBV9; D possibly uses TRBD1 or TRBD2 (6 bases each). Written as DNA, the CDR3 is TGTGCCAGCAGCGTAGTAGGGGGGCGCAACCTCTACGAGCAGTACTTC. This encodes CASSVVGGRNLYEQYF.